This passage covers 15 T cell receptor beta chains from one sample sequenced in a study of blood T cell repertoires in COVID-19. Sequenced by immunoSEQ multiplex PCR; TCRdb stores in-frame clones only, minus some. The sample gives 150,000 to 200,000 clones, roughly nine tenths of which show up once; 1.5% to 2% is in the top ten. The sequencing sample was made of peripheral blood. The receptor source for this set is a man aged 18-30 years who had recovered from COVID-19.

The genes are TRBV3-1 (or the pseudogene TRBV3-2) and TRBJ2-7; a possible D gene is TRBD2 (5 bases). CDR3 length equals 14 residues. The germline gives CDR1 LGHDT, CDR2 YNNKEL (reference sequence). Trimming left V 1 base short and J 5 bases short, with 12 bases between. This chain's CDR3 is CASSQVGEFDEQYF. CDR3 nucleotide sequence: TGTGCCAGCAGCCAAGTTGGGGAGTTCGACGAGCAGTACTTC.

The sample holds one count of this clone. CDR3 sequence reads: CASSLSLANEQFF. The CDR3 coding sequence is TGCGCCAGCAGCTTGTCACTAGCGAATGAGCAGTTCTTC. The gene calls are TRBV5-1 and TRBJ2-1; TRBD2 matches at 7 bases. This CDR3 is 13 amino acids long. J lost 7 bases, V lost 1 base, and 2 bases had no gene match. In germline, CDR1 is SGHRS, CDR2 YFSETQ.

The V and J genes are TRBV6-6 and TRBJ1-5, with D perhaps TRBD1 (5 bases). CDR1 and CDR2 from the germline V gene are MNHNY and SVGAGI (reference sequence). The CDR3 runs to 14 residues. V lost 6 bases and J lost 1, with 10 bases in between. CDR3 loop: CASSGHPSNQPQHF. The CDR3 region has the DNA TGTGCCAGCAGCGGACATCCGAGCAATCAGCCCCAGCATTTT.

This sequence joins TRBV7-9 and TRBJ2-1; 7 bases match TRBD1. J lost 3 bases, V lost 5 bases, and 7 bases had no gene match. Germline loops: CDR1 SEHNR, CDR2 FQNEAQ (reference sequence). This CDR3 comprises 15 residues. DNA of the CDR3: TGTGCCAGCAGCCCGAGGGGACAGATCTACAATGAGCAGTTCTTC. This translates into CASSPRGQIYNEQFF.

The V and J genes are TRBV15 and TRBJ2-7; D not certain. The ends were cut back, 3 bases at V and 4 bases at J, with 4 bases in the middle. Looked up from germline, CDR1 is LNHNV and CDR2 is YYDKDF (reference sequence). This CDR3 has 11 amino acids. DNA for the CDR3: TGTGCCACCAGCAGCCGTTACGAGCAGTACTTC. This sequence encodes CATSSRYEQYF. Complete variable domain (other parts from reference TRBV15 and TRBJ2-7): DAMVIQNPRYQVTQFGKPVTLSCSQTLNHNVMYWYQQKSSQAPKLLFHYYDKDFNNEADTPDNFQSRRPNTSFCFLDIRSPGLGDTAMYLCATSSRYEQYFGPGTRLTVT.

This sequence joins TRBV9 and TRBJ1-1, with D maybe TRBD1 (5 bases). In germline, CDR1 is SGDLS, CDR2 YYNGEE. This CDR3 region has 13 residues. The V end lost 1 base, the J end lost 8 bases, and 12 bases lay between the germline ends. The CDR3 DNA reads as TGTGCCAGCAGCGTAAGCCAGGGAAGAGAAGCTTTCTTT. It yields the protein CASSVSQGREAFF.

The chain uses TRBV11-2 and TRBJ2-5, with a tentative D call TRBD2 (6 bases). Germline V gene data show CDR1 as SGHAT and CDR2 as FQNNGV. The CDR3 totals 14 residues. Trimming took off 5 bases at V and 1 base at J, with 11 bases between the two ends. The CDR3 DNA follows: TGTGCCAGCAGCCCCGGGCGGGGCCAAGAGACCCAGTACTTC. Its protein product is CASSPGRGQETQYF.

In nucleotides, the CDR3 is TGCGCCAGCAGCCAAGAGGGTGGGACAGCCCACTCACCCCTCCACTTT. It specifies CASSQEGGTAHSPLHF. The chain joins TRBV4-3 to TRBJ1-6, with TRBD1 matching 7 bases. CDR1 is LGHNA and CDR2 is YSLEER in the germline V gene. J lost 10 bases, V lost 0 bases, and 9 bases had no gene match. CDR3 size: 16 residues.

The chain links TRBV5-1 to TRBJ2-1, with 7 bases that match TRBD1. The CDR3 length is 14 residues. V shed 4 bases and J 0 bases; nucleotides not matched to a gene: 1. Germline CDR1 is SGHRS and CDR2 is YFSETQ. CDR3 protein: CASSRDSSYNEQFF. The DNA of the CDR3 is TGCGCCAGCAGCCGGGACAGCTCCTACAATGAGCAGTTCTTC.

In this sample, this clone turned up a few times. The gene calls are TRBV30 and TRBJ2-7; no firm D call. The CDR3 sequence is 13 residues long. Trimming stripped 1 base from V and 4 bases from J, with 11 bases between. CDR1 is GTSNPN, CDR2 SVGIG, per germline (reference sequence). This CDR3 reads CAWSGGELYEQYF. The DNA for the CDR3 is TGTGCCTGGAGTGGTGGAGAACTTTACGAGCAGTACTTC.

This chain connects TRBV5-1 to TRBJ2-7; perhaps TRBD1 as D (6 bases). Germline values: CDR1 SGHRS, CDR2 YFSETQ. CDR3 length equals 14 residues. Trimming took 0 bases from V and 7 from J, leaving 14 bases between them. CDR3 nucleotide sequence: TGCGCCAGCAGCTTGGTACCAGGGGATGGGGAGCAGTACTTC. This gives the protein CASSLVPGDGEQYF.

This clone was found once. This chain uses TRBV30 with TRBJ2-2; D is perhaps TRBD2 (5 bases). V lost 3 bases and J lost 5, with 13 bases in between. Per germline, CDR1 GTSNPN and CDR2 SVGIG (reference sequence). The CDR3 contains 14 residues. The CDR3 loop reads CAWSAGITTGELFF. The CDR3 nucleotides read TGTGCCTGGAGCGCCGGGATCACAACCGGGGAGCTGTTTTTT.

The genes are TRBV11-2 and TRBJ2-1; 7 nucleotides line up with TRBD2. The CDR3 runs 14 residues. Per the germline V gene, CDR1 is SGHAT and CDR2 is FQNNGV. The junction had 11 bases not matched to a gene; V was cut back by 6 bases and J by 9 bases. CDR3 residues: CASRPSGTSGEQFF. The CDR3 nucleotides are TGTGCCAGCAGGCCCAGCGGGACGTCCGGTGAGCAGTTCTTC.

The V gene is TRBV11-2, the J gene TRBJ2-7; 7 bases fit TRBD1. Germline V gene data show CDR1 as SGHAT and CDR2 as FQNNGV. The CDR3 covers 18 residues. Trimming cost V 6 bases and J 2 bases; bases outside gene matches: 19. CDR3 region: CASSGEGALGTLAYEQYF. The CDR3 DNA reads TGTGCCAGCAGTGGTGAGGGGGCTCTAGGGACACTCGCCTACGAGCAGTACTTC. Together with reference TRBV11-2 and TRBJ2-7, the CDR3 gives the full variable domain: EAGVAQSPRYKIIEKRQSVAFWCNPISGHATLYWYQQILGQGPKLLIQFQNNGVVDDSQLPKDRFSAERLKGVDSTLKIQPAKLEDSAVYLCASSGEGALGTLAYEQYFGPGTRLTVT.

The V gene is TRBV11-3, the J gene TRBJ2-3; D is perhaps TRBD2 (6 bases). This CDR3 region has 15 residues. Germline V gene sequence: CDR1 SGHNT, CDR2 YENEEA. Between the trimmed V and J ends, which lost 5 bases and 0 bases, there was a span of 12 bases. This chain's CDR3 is CASSLTSGSTDTQYF. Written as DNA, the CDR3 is TGTGCCAGCAGCCTGACTAGTGGGAGCACAGATACGCAGTATTTT.